Sequencing of this TCR beta chain was carried out in a study of blood T cells in healthy people across ages. The study, taken as a whole, reports: The CMV status of each donor remained undetermined, and this could have confounded shifts in expanded clonotypes.

A second PCR, run for roughly 7 to 12 cycles, used a sample-barcoded 5' primer plus a J-beta primer mix. Each CDR3 protein gets one entry after TCRdb re-called the 5' RACE reads with MiXCR. The data show some 1,800,000 distinct CDR3 sequences, 35% to 50% seen once. Trimming removed 1 base at V and 2 bases at J, with 6 bases between. The germline V gene encodes CDR1 SGHAT and CDR2 FQNNGV. This CDR3 has 15 residues. This clonotype was observed a few times. Its antigen remains unknown. The specimen sequenced was blood. The chain has TRBV11-2 and TRBJ2-6; no clear D gene. The TCR originated in a human donor in good health. DNA for the CDR3: TGTGCCAGCAGCTTAGTGGCCGCTGGGGCCAACGTCCTGACTTTC. It is translated as CASSLVAAGANVLTF.